This is a list of T cell receptor beta chains from one sample in a study of OX40 agonist ivuxolimab in advanced cancers. Assay used: immunoSEQ multiplex PCR; TCRdb lists only in-frame clones, some missing. The sample contains 96,000 or so clones, 84% of which appear only once. The sample here was CD4+ or CD8+ T cells sorted from blood, taken in a trial of the OX40 agonist ivuxolimab. These receptors were collected from an adult with an advanced solid tumor such as melanoma, head and neck, liver or kidney cancer. Both conserved end residues are part of each CDR3. The D gene is left open where the match is weak. Part of the rows lack a size; the others show once, few, many or a class for expanded clones.

d_gene	abundance	v_gene	len	j_gene	CDR3nt	CDR3aa
TRBD1	.	TRBV9	16	TRBJ2-3	TGTGCCAGCAGCGTTAGGGGACAGCAGGGGACAGATACGCAGTATTTT	CASSVRGQQGTDTQYF
.	.	TRBV30	12	TRBJ2-7	TGTGCCTGTACAGGGAGAGCCTACGAGCAGTACTTC	CACTGRAYEQYF
.	.	TRBV11-2	12	TRBJ2-5	TGTGCCAGCAGCTTTGAGGGGGAGACCCAGTACTTC	CASSFEGETQYF
.	few	TRBV6-4	15	TRBJ2-3	TGTGCCAGCAGTGACTCGCCAGGCAGCACAGATACGCAGTATTTT	CASSDSPGSTDTQYF
TRBD2	.	TRBV7-2	17	TRBJ2-5	TGTGCCAGCAGCGGTGGGACTAGCGGGATAGAGTTGGAGACCCAGTACTTC	CASSGGTSGIELETQYF
.	.	TRBV5-6	17	TRBJ1-5	TGTGCCAGCAGCCCCTGGGGCGCAGGGAGCGGCAATCAGCCCCAGCATTTT	CASSPWGAGSGNQPQHF
.	.	TRBV6-5	13	TRBJ2-7	TGTGCCAGCAGTTACCCCGACAGTTACGAGCAGTACTTC	CASSYPDSYEQYF
TRBD2	.	TRBV11-2	15	TRBJ2-4	TGTGCCAGCAGCCCCGGTAGCGGGCCCAAAAACATTCAGTACTTC	CASSPGSGPKNIQYF
TRBD1	.	TRBV4-2	17	TRBJ2-5	TGTGCCAGCAGCCTCACAGGGGCGGATGGTGGCAGGGAGACCCAGTACTTC	CASSLTGADGGRETQYF
.	.	TRBV7-9	15	TRBJ1-1	TGTGCCAGCAGCTTAGCGGCGGGGACGAACACTGAAGCTTTCTTT	CASSLAAGTNTEAFF
TRBD1	.	TRBV27	13	TRBJ1-5	TGTGCCAGCAGTTGGGACAGTAATCAGCCCCAGCATTTT	CASSWDSNQPQHF
.	once	TRBV6-6	13	TRBJ2-2	TGTGCCAGCAGAGGACGACGGACCGGGGAGCTGTTTTTT	CASRGRRTGELFF
.	.	TRBV2	12	TRBJ2-7	TGTGCCAGCAGAGGAAACCTCTACGAGCAGTACTTC	CASRGNLYEQYF
TRBD1	.	TRBV15	14	TRBJ2-7	TGTGCCACCAGCAGAGGGACAGGGATGGACGAGCAGTACTTC	CATSRGTGMDEQYF